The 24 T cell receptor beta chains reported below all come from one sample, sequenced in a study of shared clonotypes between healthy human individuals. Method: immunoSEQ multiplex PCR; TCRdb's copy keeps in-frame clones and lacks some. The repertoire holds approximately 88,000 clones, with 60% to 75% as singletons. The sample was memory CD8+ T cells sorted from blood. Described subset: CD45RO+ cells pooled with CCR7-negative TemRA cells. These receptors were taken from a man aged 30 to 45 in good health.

This CDR3 reads CASSPSGRTYEQYF. DNA of the CDR3: TGTGCCAGCAGCCCTAGCGGGAGGACCTACGAGCAGTACTTC. The chain links TRBV11-1 to TRBJ2-7; 11 bases line up with TRBD2. Germline V lookup: CDR1 SGHAT, CDR2 FQDESV (reference sequence). The CDR3 contains 14 residues. The junction had 2 bases not matched to a gene; V was cut back by 5 bases and J by 2 bases. Looking up the rest from reference TRBV11-1 and TRBJ2-7 gives the full variable domain: EAEVAQSPRYKITEKSQAVAFWCDPISGHATLYWYRQILGQGPELLVQFQDESVVDDSQLPKDRFSAERLKGVDSTLKIQPAELGDSAMYLCASSPSGRTYEQYFGPGTRLTVT.

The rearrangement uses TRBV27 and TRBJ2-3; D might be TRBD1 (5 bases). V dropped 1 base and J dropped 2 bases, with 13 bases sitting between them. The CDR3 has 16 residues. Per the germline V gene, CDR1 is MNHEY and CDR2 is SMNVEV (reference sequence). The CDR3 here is CASSLWAGPSTDTQYF. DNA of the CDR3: TGTGCCAGCAGTTTATGGGCAGGGCCTTCCACAGATACGCAGTATTTT.

The CDR3 region has the DNA TGTGCCAGCAGTTTTACCGGGACACACTACGAGCAGTACTTC. Translated: CASSFTGTHYEQYF. The chain carries TRBV28 and TRBJ2-7, with a tentative D call TRBD1 (6 bases). The CDR3 sequence is 14 residues long. Germline V gene data show CDR1 as MDHEN and CDR2 as SYDVKM. V dropped 3 bases and J dropped 3 bases, with 12 bases sitting between them.

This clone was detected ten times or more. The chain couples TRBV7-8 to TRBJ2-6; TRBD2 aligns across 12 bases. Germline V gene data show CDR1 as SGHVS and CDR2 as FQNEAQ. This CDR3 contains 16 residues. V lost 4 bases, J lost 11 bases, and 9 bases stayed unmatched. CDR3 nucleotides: TGTGCCAGCAGCTCCGGACTAGCGGGGTCGGCTTACGTCCTGACTTTC. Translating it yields CASSSGLAGSAYVLTF.

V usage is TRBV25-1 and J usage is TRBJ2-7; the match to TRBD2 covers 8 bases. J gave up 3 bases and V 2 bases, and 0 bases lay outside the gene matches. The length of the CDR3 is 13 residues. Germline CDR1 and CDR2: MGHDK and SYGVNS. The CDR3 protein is CASSETSGYEQYF. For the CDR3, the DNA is TGTGCCAGCAGTGAAACTAGCGGCTACGAGCAGTACTTC.

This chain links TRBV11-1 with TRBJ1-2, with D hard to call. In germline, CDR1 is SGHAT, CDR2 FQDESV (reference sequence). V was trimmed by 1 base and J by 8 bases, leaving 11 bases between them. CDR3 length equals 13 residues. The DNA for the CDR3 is TGTGCCAGCAGCTTAGTGCCCGCGCAGGGCTACACCTTC. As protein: CASSLVPAQGYTF.

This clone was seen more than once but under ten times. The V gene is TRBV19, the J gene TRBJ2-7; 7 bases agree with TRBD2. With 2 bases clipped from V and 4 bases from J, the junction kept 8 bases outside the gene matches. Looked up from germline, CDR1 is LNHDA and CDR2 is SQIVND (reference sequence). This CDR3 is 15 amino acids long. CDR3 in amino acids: CASSITAGVAYEQYF. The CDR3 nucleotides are TGTGCCAGTAGTATAACGGCGGGAGTAGCGTACGAGCAGTACTTC. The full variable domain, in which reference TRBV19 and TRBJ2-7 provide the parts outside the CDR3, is DGGITQSPKYLFRKEGQNVTLSCEQNLNHDAMYWYRQDPGQGLRLIYYSQIVNDFQKGDIAEGYSVSREKKESFPLTVTSAQKNPTAFYLCASSITAGVAYEQYFGPGTRLTVT.

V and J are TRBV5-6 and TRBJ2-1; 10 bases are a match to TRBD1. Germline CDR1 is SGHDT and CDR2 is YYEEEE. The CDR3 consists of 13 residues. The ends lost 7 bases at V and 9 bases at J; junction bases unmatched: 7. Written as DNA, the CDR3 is TGTGCCAGCCGGGACAGGGGATACGGTGAGCAGTTCTTC. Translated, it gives CASRDRGYGEQFF.

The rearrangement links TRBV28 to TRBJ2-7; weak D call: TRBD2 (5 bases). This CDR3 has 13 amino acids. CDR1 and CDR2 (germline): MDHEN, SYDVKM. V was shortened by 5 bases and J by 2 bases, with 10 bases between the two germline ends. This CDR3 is CASSDGGPYEQYF. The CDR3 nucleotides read TGTGCCAGCAGTGATGGCGGGCCCTACGAGCAGTACTTC.

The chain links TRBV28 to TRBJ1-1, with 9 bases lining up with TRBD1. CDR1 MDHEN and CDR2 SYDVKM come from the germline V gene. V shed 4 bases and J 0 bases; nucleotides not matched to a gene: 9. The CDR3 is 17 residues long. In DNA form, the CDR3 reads TGTGCCAGCAGTTCAACCGGGACAGGGACGGTGAACACTGAAGCTTTCTTT. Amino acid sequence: CASSSTGTGTVNTEAFF.

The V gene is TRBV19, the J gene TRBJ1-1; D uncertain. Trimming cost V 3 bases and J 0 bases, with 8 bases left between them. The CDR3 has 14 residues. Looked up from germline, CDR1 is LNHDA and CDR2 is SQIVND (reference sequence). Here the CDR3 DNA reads TGTGCCAGTAGTATTAGGAACATGAACACTGAAGCTTTCTTT. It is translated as CASSIRNMNTEAFF. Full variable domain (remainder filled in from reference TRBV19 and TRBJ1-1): DGGITQSPKYLFRKEGQNVTLSCEQNLNHDAMYWYRQDPGQGLRLIYYSQIVNDFQKGDIAEGYSVSREKKESFPLTVTSAQKNPTAFYLCASSIRNMNTEAFFGQGTRLTVV.

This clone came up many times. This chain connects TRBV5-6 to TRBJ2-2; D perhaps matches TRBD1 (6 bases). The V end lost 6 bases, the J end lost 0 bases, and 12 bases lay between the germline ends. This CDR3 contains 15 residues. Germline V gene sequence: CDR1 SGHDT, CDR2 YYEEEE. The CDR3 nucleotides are TGTGCCAGCATGTACAGGGCTCCGAACACCGGGGAGCTGTTTTTT. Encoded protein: CASMYRAPNTGELFF.

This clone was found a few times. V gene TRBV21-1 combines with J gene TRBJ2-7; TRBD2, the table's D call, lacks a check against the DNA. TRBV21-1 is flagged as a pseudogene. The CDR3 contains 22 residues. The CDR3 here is CASRDSLLSPGLAGGIAYEQYF. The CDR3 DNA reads TGTGCCAGCCGGGACAGCCTTCTGTCACCGGGACTAGCGGGAGGGATAGCCTACGAGCAGTACTTC.

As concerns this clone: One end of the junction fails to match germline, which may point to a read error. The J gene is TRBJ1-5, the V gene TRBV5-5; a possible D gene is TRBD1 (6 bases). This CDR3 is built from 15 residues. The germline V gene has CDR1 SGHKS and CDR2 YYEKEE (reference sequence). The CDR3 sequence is CASSQDGQGYQPQHF. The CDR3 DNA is TGCGCCAGCAGCCAAGATGGGCAGGGGTATCAGCCCCAGCATTTT.

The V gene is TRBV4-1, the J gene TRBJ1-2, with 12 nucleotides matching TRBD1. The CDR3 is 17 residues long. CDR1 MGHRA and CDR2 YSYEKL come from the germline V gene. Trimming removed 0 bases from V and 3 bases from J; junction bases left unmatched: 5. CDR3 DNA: TGCGCCAGCAGCCAAGAGTTGGGACAGGGGGCATACTATGGCTACACCTTC. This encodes CASSQELGQGAYYGYTF.

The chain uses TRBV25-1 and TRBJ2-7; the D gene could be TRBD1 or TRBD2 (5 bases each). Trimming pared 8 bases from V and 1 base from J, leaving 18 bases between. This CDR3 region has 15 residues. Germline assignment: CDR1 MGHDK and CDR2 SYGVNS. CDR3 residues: CASSGPRGSSYEQYF. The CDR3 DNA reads TGTGCCAGCTCGGGTCCCCGGGGCAGTTCCTACGAGCAGTACTTC.

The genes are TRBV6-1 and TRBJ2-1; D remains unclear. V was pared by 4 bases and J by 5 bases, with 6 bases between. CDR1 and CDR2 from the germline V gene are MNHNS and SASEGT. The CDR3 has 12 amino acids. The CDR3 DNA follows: TGTGCCAGCAGTGTCTGGAACAATGAGCAGTTCTTC. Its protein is CASSVWNNEQFF.

The CDR3 nucleotides read TGTGCCAGCAGTGGGGCAGCCGGGGACTTTAGCTACACCTTC. This translates into CASSGAAGDFSYTF. The V call is TRBV2, the J call TRBJ1-2; TRBD1 is a possible D gene (5 bases). Germline lookup yields CDR1 SNHLY and CDR2 FYNNEI. The ends were cut back, 4 bases at V and 9 bases at J, with 18 bases in the middle. The CDR3 contains 14 residues. The full variable domain, completed using reference TRBV2 and TRBJ1-2, is EPEVTQTPSHQVTQMGQEVILRCVPISNHLYFYWYRQILGQKVEFLVSFYNNEISEKSEIFDDQFSVERPDGSNFTLKIRSTKLEDSAMYFCASSGAAGDFSYTFGSGTRLTVV.

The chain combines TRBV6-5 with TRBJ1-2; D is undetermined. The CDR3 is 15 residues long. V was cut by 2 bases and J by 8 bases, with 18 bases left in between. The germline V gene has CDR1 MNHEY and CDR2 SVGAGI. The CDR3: CASSYAFREVKGYTF. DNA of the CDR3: TGTGCCAGCAGTTACGCCTTTAGGGAAGTGAAAGGCTACACCTTC.

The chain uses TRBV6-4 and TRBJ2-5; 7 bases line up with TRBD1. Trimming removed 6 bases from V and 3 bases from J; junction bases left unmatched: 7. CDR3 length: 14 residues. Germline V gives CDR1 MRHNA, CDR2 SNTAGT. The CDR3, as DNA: TGTGCCAGCAGCGCCGGGACAGAAAAAGAGACCCAGTACTTC. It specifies CASSAGTEKETQYF.

CDR3 coding DNA: TGTGCCAGCAGACCGGGAGGGCCTTCCTACGAGCAGTACTTC. It encodes CASRPGGPSYEQYF. V is TRBV7-2 and J is TRBJ2-7; 8 bases line up with TRBD2. In germline, CDR1 is SGHTA, CDR2 FQGNSA. The CDR3 has 14 amino acids. The V gene end was trimmed by 6 bases and the J gene end by 1 base; junction bases not matched to a gene: 5.

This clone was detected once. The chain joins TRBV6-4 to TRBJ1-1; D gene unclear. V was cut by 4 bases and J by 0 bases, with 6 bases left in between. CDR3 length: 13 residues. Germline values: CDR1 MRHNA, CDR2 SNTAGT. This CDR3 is CASSVSVNTEAFF. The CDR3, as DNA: TGTGCCAGCAGTGTATCAGTGAACACTGAAGCTTTCTTT.

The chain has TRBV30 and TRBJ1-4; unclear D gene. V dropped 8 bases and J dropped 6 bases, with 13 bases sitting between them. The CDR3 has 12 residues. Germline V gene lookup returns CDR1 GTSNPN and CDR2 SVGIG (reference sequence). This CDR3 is CANPGLDEKLFF. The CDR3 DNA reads TGTGCCAATCCCGGACTGGATGAAAAACTGTTTTTT.

The CDR3: CASSLSSGYYGTDTQYF. Written as DNA, the CDR3 is TGTGCCAGCAGCTTATCAAGTGGATATTATGGCACAGATACGCAGTATTTT. The V gene is TRBV7-6, the J gene TRBJ2-3; D is unresolved. This CDR3 comprises 17 residues. V dropped 2 bases and J dropped 1 base, with 16 bases sitting between them. The germline V gene has CDR1 SGHVS and CDR2 FNYEAQ.